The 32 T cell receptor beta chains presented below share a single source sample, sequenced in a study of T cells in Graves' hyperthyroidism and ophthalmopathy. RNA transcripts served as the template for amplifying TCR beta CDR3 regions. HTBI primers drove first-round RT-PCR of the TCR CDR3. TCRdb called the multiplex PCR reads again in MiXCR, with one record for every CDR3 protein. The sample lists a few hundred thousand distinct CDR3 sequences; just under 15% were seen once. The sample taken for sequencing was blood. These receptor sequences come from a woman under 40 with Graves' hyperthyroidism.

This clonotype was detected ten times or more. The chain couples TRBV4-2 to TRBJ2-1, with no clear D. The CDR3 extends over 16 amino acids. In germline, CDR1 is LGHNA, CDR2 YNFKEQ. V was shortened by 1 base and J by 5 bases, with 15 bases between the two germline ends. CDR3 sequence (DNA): TGTGCCAGCAGCCAAGCGGAGAGCGTAGACGACAATGAGCAGTTCTTC. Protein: CASSQAESVDDNEQFF.

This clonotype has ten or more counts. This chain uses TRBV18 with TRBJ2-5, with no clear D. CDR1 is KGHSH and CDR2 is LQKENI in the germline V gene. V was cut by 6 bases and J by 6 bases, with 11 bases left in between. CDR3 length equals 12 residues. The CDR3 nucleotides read TGTGCCAGCTCTTCCACCCTACAGACCCAGTACTTC. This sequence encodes CASSSTLQTQYF.

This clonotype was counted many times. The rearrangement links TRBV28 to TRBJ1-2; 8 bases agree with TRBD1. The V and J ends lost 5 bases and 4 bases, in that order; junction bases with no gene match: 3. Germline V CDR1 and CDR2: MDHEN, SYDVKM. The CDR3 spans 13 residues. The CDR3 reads CASSDRGPYGYTF. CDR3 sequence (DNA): TGTGCCAGCAGTGACAGGGGCCCCTATGGCTACACCTTC.

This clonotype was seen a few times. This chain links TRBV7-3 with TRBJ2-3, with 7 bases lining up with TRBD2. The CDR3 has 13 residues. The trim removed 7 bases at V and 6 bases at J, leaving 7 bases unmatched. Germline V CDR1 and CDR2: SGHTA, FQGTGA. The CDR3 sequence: CASNRGEADTQYF. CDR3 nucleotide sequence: TGTGCCAGCAACCGGGGGGAGGCGGATACGCAGTATTTT. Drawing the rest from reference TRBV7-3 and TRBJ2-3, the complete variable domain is GAGVSQTPSNKVTEKGKYVELRCDPISGHTALYWYRQSLGQGPEFLIYFQGTGAADDSGLPNDRFFAVRPEGSVSTLKIQRTERGDSAVYLCASNRGEADTQYFGPGTRLTVL.

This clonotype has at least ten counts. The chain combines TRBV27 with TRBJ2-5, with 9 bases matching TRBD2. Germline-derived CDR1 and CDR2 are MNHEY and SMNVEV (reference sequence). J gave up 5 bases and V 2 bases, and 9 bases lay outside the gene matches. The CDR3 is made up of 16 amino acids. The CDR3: CASSLRAGGSGETQYF. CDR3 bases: TGTGCCAGCAGTTTACGAGCGGGAGGTTCCGGGGAGACCCAGTACTTC.

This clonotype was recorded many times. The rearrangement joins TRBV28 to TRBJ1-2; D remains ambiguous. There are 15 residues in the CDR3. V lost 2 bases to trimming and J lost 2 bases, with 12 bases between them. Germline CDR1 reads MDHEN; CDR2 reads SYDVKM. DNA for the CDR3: TGTGCCAGCAGTTTAGTCGCAGGCCCAAACTATGGCTACACCTTC. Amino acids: CASSLVAGPNYGYTF.

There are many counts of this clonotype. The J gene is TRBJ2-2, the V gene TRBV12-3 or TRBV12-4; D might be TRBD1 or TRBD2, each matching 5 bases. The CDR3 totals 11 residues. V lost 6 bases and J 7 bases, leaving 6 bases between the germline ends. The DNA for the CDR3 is TGTGCCAGCAGGGGGGTCGGGGAGCTGTTTTTT. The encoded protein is CASRGVGELFF.

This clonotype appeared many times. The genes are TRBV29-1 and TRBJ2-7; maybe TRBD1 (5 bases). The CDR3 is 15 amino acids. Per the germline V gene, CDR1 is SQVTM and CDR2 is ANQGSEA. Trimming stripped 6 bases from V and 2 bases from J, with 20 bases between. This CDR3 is CSVGPADIGTYEQYF. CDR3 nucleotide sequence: TGCAGCGTCGGTCCGGCGGACATCGGCACCTACGAGCAGTACTTC.

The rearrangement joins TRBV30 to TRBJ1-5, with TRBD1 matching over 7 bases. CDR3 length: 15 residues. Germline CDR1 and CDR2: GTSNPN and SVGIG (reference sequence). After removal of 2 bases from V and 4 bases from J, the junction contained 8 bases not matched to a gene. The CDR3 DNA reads TGTGCCTGGAGTACCGACAGGGTTGGGAATCAGCCCCAGCATTTT. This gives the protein CAWSTDRVGNQPQHF.

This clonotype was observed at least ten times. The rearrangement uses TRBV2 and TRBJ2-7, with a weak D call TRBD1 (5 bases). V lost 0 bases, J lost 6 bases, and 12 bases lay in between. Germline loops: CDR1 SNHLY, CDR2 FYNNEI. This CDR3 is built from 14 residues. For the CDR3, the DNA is TGTGCCAGCAGTGAAGCGGGGCAGGGCCGCGAGCAGTACTTC. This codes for CASSEAGQGREQYF.

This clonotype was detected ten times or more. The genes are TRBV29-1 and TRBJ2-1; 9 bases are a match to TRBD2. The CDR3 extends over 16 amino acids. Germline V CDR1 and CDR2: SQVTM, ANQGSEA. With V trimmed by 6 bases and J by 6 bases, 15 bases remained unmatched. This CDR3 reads CSVPASTSGWGNEQFF. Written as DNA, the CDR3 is TGCAGCGTCCCAGCCTCTACTAGCGGGTGGGGCAATGAGCAGTTCTTC.

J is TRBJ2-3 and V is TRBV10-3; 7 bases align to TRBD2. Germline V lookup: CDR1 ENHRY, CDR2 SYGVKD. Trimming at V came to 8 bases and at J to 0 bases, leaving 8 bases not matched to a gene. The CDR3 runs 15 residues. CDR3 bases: TGTGCCATCCGGAAGAGCGGGGCTAGCACAGATACGCAGTATTTT. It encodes CAIRKSGASTDTQYF.

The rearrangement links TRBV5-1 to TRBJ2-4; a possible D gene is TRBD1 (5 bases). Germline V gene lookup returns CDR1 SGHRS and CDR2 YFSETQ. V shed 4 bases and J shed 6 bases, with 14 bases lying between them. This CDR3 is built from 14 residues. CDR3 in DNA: TGCGCCAGCAGCATGGACACCTCGATAAACATTCAGTACTTC. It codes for CASSMDTSINIQYF.

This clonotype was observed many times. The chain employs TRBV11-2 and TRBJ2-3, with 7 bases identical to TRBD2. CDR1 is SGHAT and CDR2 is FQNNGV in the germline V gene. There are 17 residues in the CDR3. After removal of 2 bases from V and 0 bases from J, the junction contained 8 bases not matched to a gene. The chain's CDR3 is CASSLRSGYPSTDTQYF. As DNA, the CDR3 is TGTGCCAGCAGCTTACGTAGCGGGTACCCTAGCACAGATACGCAGTATTTT.

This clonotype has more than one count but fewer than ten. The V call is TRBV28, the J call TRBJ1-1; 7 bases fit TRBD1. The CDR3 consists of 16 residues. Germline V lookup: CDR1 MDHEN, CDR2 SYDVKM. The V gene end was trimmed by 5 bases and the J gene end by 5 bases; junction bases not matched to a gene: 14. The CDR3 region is CASSLLPTGIKTEAFF. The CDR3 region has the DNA TGTGCCAGCAGTCTACTACCGACAGGGATCAAAACTGAAGCTTTCTTT.

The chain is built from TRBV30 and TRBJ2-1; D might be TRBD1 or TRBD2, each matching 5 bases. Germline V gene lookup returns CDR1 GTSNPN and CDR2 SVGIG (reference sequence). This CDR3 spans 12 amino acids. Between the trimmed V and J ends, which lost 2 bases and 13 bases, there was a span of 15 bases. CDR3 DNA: TGTGCCTGGAGTCAGCCGGGACCCCATCAGTTCTTC. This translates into CAWSQPGPHQFF. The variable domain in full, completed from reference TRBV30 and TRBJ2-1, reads SQTIHQWPATLVQPVGSPLSLECTVEGTSNPNLYWYRQAAGRGLQLLFYSVGIGQISSEVPQNLSASRPQDRQFILSSKKLLLSDSGFYLCAWSQPGPHQFFGPGTRLTVL.

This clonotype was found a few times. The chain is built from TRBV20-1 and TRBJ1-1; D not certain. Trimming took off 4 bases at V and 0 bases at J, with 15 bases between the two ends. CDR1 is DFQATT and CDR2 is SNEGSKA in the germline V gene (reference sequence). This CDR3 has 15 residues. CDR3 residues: CSATVVGAMNTEAFF. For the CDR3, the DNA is TGCAGTGCTACTGTGGTGGGAGCAATGAACACTGAAGCTTTCTTT.

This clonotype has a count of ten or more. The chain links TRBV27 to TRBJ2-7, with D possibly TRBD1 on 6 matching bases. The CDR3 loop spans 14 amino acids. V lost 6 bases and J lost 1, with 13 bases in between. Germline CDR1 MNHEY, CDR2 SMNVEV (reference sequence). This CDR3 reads CASRPPTGSYEQYF. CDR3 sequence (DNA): TGTGCCAGCAGACCGCCCACAGGGTCCTACGAGCAGTACTTC.

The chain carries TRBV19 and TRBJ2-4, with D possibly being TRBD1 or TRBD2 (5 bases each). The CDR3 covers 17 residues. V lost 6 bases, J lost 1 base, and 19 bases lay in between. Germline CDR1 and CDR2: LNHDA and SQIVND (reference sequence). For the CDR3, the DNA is TGTGCCAGTAGCCCCATGGACGGGACGGTGGCCAAAAACATTCAGTACTTC. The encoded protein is CASSPMDGTVAKNIQYF. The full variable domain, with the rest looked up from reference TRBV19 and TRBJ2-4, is DGGITQSPKYLFRKEGQNVTLSCEQNLNHDAMYWYRQDPGQGLRLIYYSQIVNDFQKGDIAEGYSVSREKKESFPLTVTSAQKNPTAFYLCASSPMDGTVAKNIQYFGAGTRLSVL.

The CDR3 DNA reads TGTGCCAGCGTTGAGACTAGCGGGAGTGGCTCCTACAATGAGCAGTTCTTC. Translated: CASVETSGSGSYNEQFF. This chain connects TRBV28 to TRBJ2-1, with 12 bases matching TRBD2. The V segment lost 8 bases and the J segment 0 bases; nucleotides outside the gene matches: 8. CDR1 is MDHEN and CDR2 is SYDVKM in the germline V gene. This CDR3 is 17 amino acids long.

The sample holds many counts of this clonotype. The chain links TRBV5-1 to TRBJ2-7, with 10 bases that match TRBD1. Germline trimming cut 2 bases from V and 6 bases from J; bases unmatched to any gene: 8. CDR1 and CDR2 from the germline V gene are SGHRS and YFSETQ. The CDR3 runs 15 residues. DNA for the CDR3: TGCGCCAGCAGCTTAACCGGGACAGGGGTTGCCGAGCAGTACTTC. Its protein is CASSLTGTGVAEQYF.

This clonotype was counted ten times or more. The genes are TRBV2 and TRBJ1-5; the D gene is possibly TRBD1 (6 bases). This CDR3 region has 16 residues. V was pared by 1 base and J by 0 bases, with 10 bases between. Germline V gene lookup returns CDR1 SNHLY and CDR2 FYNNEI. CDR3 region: CASSEEGGGSNQPQHF. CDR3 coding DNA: TGTGCCAGCAGTGAAGAAGGGGGAGGTAGCAATCAGCCCCAGCATTTT.

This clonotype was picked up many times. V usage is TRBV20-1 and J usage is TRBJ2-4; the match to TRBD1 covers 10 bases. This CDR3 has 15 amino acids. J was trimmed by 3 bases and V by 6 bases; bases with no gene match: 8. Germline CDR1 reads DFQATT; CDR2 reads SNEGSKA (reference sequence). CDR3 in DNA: TGCAGTGCACTTGACAGGGGGCTGGTCAAAAACATTCAGTACTTC. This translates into CSALDRGLVKNIQYF.

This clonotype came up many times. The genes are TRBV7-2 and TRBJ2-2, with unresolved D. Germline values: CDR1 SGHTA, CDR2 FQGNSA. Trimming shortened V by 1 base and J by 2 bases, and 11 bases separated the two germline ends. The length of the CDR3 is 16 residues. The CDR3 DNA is TGTGCCAGCAGCTTAGATCGGGTCCCAAACACCGGGGAGCTGTTTTTT. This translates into CASSLDRVPNTGELFF.

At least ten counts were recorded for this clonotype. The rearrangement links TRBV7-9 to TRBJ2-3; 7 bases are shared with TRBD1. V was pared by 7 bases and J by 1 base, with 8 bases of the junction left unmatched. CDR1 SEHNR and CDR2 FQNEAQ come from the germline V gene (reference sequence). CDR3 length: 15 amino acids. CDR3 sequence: CASTPRTGGTDTQYF. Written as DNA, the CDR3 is TGTGCCAGCACTCCTAGGACAGGCGGCACAGATACGCAGTATTTT.

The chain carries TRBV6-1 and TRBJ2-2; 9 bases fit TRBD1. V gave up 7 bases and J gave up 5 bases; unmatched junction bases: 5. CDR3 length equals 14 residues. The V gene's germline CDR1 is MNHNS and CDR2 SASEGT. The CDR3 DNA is TGTGCCAGCAACCGGGACAGGGAGACCGGGGAGCTGTTTTTT. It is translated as CASNRDRETGELFF.

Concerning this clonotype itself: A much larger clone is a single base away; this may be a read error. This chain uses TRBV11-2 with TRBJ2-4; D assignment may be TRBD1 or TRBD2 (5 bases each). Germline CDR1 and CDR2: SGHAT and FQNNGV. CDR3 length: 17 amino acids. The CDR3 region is CACSLNGDPYQRNIQYF. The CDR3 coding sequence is TGTGCCTGCAGCTTAAATGGGGACCCCTATCAAAGGAACATTCAGTACTTC.

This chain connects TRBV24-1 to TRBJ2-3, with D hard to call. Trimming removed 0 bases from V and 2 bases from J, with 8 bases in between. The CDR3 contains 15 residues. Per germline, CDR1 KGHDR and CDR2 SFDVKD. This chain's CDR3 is CATSDLRQFTDTQYF. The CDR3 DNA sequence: TGTGCCACCAGTGATTTGCGGCAGTTCACAGATACGCAGTATTTT.

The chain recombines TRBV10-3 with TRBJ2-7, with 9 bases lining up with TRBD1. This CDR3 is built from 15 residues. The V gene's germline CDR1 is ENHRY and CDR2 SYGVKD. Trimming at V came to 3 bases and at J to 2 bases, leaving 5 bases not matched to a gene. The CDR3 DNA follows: TGTGCCATCAGTGACAGGACAGGGGCCCCCTACGAGCAGTACTTC. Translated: CAISDRTGAPYEQYF.

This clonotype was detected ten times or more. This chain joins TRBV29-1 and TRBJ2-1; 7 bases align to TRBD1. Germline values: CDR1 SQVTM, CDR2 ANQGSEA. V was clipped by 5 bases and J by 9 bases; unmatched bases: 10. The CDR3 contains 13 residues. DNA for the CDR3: TGCAGCGTTCTCCCATTCACAGGGGTTGAGCAGTTCTTC. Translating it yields CSVLPFTGVEQFF.

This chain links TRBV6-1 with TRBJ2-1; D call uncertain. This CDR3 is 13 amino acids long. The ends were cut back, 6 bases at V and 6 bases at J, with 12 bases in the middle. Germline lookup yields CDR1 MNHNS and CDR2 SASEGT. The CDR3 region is CASSPRPSNEQFF. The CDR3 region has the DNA TGTGCCAGCAGCCCTCGTCCCTCCAATGAGCAGTTCTTC.

Written as DNA, the CDR3 is TGCAGCGTTGGGGGGGTCGGAGGCGCAGATACGCAGTATTTT. The encoded protein is CSVGGVGGADTQYF. The V and J genes are TRBV29-1 and TRBJ2-3, with TRBD2 as a possible D gene (6 bases). The CDR3 is made up of 14 amino acids. Trimming took 4 bases from V and 4 from J, leaving 15 bases between them. From germline, CDR1 is SQVTM and CDR2 ANQGSEA.